This T cell receptor beta chain comes out of a study of blood T cell repertoires in COVID-19. Study summary: The United States, Italy and Spain were the sources of the acute and convalescent COVID-19 samples. From T cells, B-cell-depleted T cells, or PBMCs came the material, which was cDNA or gDNA.

Germline CDR1 reads LGHDT; CDR2 reads YNNKEL (reference sequence). The CDR3 spans 22 residues. V was clipped by 0 bases and J by 7 bases; unmatched bases: 25. Method: immunoSEQ multiplex PCR; TCRdb's copy keeps in-frame clones and lacks some. The sample consists of fewer than 200,000 clones, over 70% of them appearing once. The specimen sequenced was peripheral blood. This chain uses TRBV3-1 (or the pseudogene TRBV3-2) with TRBJ2-1; the match to TRBD2 covers 9 bases. The clonotype originates from a woman in her 70s who had recovered from COVID-19. CDR3 sequence (DNA): TGTGCCAGCAGCCAAGAGAGGGCAATAGCGGGAGCGGACACCCCGATACTAAATGAGCAGTTCTTC. As protein: CASSQERAIAGADTPILNEQFF.